Sequencing of this T cell receptor beta chain was carried out in a study of T cell changes during pregnancy in multiple sclerosis. The CDR3 is 14 amino acids. Between the trimmed V and J ends, which lost 5 bases and 5 bases, there was a span of 13 bases. Germline V CDR1 and CDR2: PRHDT, FYEKMQ (reference sequence). The table came from immunoSEQ multiplex PCR; TCRdb's copy has only in-frame clones and leaves some out. Altogether tens of thousands of clones are present, roughly 92% being singletons, with the ten largest covering under 2%. The chain recombines TRBV13 with TRBJ2-1, with D perhaps matching TRBD1 (5 bases). Sequences were derived from peripheral blood, sampled in the second trimester of pregnancy. This TCR was sampled from a female donor with multiple sclerosis, enrolled in a pregnancy study. CDR3 amino acids: CASSPATENNEQFF. The DNA for the CDR3 is TGTGCCAGCAGCCCAGCGACAGAAAACAATGAGCAGTTCTTC.